These T cell receptor beta chains were read from a single sample in a study of vaccination effects on CD4 cells after COVID-19. Sequenced by immunoSEQ multiplex PCR; TCRdb stores in-frame clones only, minus some. The sample lists some 68,000 clones, about 81% occurring once. Antigens of these TCRs are unknown. The sample was CD4+ T cells from PBMCs cultured with HCoV-229E spike peptides, taken after COVID-19 vaccination. The receptors were sampled from a human donor who received a COVID-19 vaccine. CDR3s include the opening cysteine and the closing phenylalanine or tryptophan. Fields, in order: J gene, clone size, D gene, V gene, CDR3 DNA, CDR3 protein. A D gene is named only where the DNA matches it firmly. Clone size is given for some rows only: seen once, a few or many times, or a class if the clone is expanded.

j_call: TRBJ2-3
clone_size: .
d_call: .
v_call: TRBV4-1
cdr3_nt: TGCGCCAGCAGCCAAGATGGCCCGTCTGCGCAGTATTTT
cdr3_aa: CASSQDGPSAQYF

j_call: TRBJ2-1
clone_size: .
d_call: .
v_call: TRBV9
cdr3_nt: TGTGCCAGCAGCCCTAAGGGGGGACGTACCTACAATGAGCAGTTCTTC
cdr3_aa: CASSPKGGRTYNEQFF

j_call: TRBJ1-5
clone_size: few
d_call: .
v_call: TRBV2
cdr3_nt: TGTGCCAGCAGTGAAGGACGGGGGAATCAGCCCCAGCATTTT
cdr3_aa: CASSEGRGNQPQHF

j_call: TRBJ2-1
clone_size: .
d_call: .
v_call: TRBV18
cdr3_nt: TGTGCCAGCTCACGGGTAGGAAGCTCCTACAATGAGCAGTTCTTC
cdr3_aa: CASSRVGSSYNEQFF

j_call: TRBJ2-3
clone_size: .
d_call: .
v_call: TRBV5-8
cdr3_nt: TGTGCCAGTCCGGACTGGTTCAACACAGATACGCAGTATTTT
cdr3_aa: CASPDWFNTDTQYF

j_call: TRBJ2-1
clone_size: .
d_call: .
v_call: TRBV5-1
cdr3_nt: TGCGCCAGCAGCGTGGAACATGAGCAGTTCTTC
cdr3_aa: CASSVEHEQFF

j_call: TRBJ2-2
clone_size: .
d_call: .
v_call: TRBV7-3
cdr3_nt: TGTGCCAGCAGCGAAGACTGGTATAACACCGGGGAGCTGTTTTTT
cdr3_aa: CASSEDWYNTGELFF

j_call: TRBJ2-2
clone_size: few
d_call: .
v_call: TRBV19
cdr3_nt: TGTGCCAGTAGTATAGGAGCCGGGAACACCGGGGAGCTGTTTTTT
cdr3_aa: CASSIGAGNTGELFF

j_call: TRBJ1-2
clone_size: .
d_call: TRBD1
v_call: TRBV27
cdr3_nt: TGTGCCAGCAGCCCGTTGCTGACAGGGGGCAATAACTATGGCTACACCTTC
cdr3_aa: CASSPLLTGGNNYGYTF

j_call: TRBJ2-5
clone_size: .
d_call: TRBD1
v_call: TRBV30
cdr3_nt: TGTGCCTGGACCCCCGGGACAGGGCTTACCCAGTACTTC
cdr3_aa: CAWTPGTGLTQYF

j_call: TRBJ1-4
clone_size: .
d_call: .
v_call: TRBV6-6
cdr3_nt: TGTGCCAGCAGTTATCACAGGAATGAAAAACTGTTTTTT
cdr3_aa: CASSYHRNEKLFF

j_call: TRBJ2-3
clone_size: .
d_call: .
v_call: TRBV27
cdr3_nt: TGTGCCAGCAGTTTATCCTCGGCGAGAAGCACAGATACGCAGTATTTT
cdr3_aa: CASSLSSARSTDTQYF

j_call: TRBJ1-2
clone_size: .
d_call: .
v_call: TRBV24-1
cdr3_nt: TGTGCCACCAGTGACCCCACGGTTGTGGGGGGTGGCTACACCTTC
cdr3_aa: CATSDPTVVGGGYTF

j_call: TRBJ1-3
clone_size: .
d_call: .
v_call: TRBV7-2
cdr3_nt: TGTGCCAGCAGCTTAGTTGGACGGGGCTCTGGAAACACCATATATTTT
cdr3_aa: CASSLVGRGSGNTIYF

j_call: TRBJ2-5
clone_size: .
d_call: .
v_call: TRBV19
cdr3_nt: TGTGCCAGTAGTATTGGACCGACGCAAGAGACCCAGTACTTC
cdr3_aa: CASSIGPTQETQYF

j_call: TRBJ2-1
clone_size: .
d_call: TRBD1
v_call: TRBV19
cdr3_nt: TGTGCCAGTAGTATAGGGACAGGGCTCGATGAGCAGTTCTTC
cdr3_aa: CASSIGTGLDEQFF

j_call: TRBJ2-2
clone_size: .
d_call: .
v_call: TRBV18
cdr3_nt: TGTGCCAGCTCACTTACAGTAAACACCGGGGAGCTGTTTTTT
cdr3_aa: CASSLTVNTGELFF

j_call: TRBJ1-3
clone_size: .
d_call: TRBD1
v_call: TRBV5-5
cdr3_nt: TGTGCCAGCAGCTTGGCATTCGGACAGGAAAACACCATATATTTT
cdr3_aa: CASSLAFGQENTIYF

j_call: TRBJ1-1
clone_size: .
d_call: .
v_call: TRBV10-2
cdr3_nt: TGCGCCAGTGGACACCTGAACACTGAAGCTTTCTTT
cdr3_aa: CASGHLNTEAFF

j_call: TRBJ1-5
clone_size: once
d_call: .
v_call: TRBV10-2
cdr3_nt: TGCGCCAGCAGTCCCGGCGGGACGGGGGGCAATCAGCCCCAGCATTTT
cdr3_aa: CASSPGGTGGNQPQHF

j_call: TRBJ1-1
clone_size: once
d_call: TRBD1
v_call: TRBV28
cdr3_nt: TGTGCCAGCAGTTATTATCAAACAGGGGGAGCTTTCTTT
cdr3_aa: CASSYYQTGGAFF

j_call: TRBJ2-5
clone_size: .
d_call: .
v_call: TRBV14
cdr3_nt: TGTGCCAGCAGCCAATTTCTCCTACAAGAGACCCAGTACTTC
cdr3_aa: CASSQFLLQETQYF

j_call: TRBJ2-3
clone_size: once
d_call: .
v_call: TRBV12-5
cdr3_nt: TGTGCTAGTGGTTCCTACCTCGGAGATACGCAGTATTTT
cdr3_aa: CASGSYLGDTQYF

j_call: TRBJ2-5
clone_size: once
d_call: .
v_call: TRBV7-9
cdr3_nt: TGTGCCAGCAGCATTGGACTGGCCCTCCAAGAGACCCAGTACTTC
cdr3_aa: CASSIGLALQETQYF

j_call: TRBJ1-2
clone_size: .
d_call: TRBD1
v_call: TRBV5-1
cdr3_nt: TGCGCCAGCAGTACCCGACAGGGGGACTATGGCTACACCTTC
cdr3_aa: CASSTRQGDYGYTF

j_call: TRBJ2-5
clone_size: .
d_call: TRBD1
v_call: TRBV12-5
cdr3_nt: TGTGCTAGTGGTTTGGGGGGACAGGGCCAAGAGACCCAGTACTTC
cdr3_aa: CASGLGGQGQETQYF

j_call: TRBJ1-6
clone_size: .
d_call: TRBD1
v_call: TRBV12-5
cdr3_nt: TGTGCTAGTGCCTCAGGACAGGAGGCATCACCCCTCCACTTT
cdr3_aa: CASASGQEASPLHF

j_call: TRBJ2-5
clone_size: .
d_call: .
v_call: TRBV7-3
cdr3_nt: TGTGCCAGCAGCCGCGACAACGGAGAGACCCAGTACTTC
cdr3_aa: CASSRDNGETQYF

j_call: TRBJ1-5
clone_size: .
d_call: .
v_call: TRBV6-6
cdr3_nt: TGTGCCAGCAGTTACTTAGGCGGTACAGGCAATCAGCCCCAGCATTTT
cdr3_aa: CASSYLGGTGNQPQHF

j_call: TRBJ1-1
clone_size: few
d_call: .
v_call: TRBV5-1
cdr3_nt: TGCGCCAGCAGATCAGAGGGGAGTGAAGCTTTCTTT
cdr3_aa: CASRSEGSEAFF

j_call: TRBJ2-5
clone_size: once
d_call: .
v_call: TRBV10-2
cdr3_nt: TGCGCCAGCAGTGTGGGGCAAGAGACCCAGTACTTC
cdr3_aa: CASSVGQETQYF

j_call: TRBJ2-1
clone_size: .
d_call: .
v_call: TRBV18
cdr3_nt: TGTGCCAGCTCCCAGGGGAGCTCCTACAATGAGCAGTTCTTC
cdr3_aa: CASSQGSSYNEQFF

j_call: TRBJ2-2
clone_size: few
d_call: .
v_call: TRBV2
cdr3_nt: TGTGCCAGCAGTATTGCAGGGGCCCTAACCGGGGAGCTGTTTTTT
cdr3_aa: CASSIAGALTGELFF

j_call: TRBJ2-2
clone_size: .
d_call: .
v_call: TRBV11-2
cdr3_nt: TGTGCCAGCAGCTTAGTCCCTAGATCCGGGGAGCTGTTTTTT
cdr3_aa: CASSLVPRSGELFF

j_call: TRBJ2-6
clone_size: .
d_call: .
v_call: TRBV6-5
cdr3_nt: TGTGCCAGCAGTTACAGGACTTCTGGGGCCAACGTCCTGACTTTC
cdr3_aa: CASSYRTSGANVLTF

j_call: TRBJ1-6
clone_size: .
d_call: .
v_call: TRBV19
cdr3_nt: TGTGCCAGTAGTATCGTAAGGGGATCAGATTCACCCCTCCACTTT
cdr3_aa: CASSIVRGSDSPLHF